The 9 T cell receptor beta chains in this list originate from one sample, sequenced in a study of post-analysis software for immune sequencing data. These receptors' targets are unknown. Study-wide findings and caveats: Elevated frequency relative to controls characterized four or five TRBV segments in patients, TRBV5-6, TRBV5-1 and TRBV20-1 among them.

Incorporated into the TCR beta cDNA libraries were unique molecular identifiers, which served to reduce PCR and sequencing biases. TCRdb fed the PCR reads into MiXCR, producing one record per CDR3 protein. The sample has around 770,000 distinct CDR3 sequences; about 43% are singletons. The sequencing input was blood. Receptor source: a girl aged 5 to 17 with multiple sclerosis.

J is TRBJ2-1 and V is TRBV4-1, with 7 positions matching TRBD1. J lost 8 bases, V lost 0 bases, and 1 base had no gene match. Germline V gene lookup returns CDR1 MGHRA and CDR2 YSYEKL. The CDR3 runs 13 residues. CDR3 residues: CASSQDQGDEQFF. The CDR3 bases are TGCGCCAGCAGCCAAGATCAGGGGGATGAGCAGTTCTTC.

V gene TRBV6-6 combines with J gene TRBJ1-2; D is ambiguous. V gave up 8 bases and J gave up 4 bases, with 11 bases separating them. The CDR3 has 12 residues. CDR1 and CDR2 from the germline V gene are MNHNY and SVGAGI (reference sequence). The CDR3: CASANNLYGYTF. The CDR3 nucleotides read TGTGCCAGCGCTAATAACCTCTATGGCTACACCTTC.

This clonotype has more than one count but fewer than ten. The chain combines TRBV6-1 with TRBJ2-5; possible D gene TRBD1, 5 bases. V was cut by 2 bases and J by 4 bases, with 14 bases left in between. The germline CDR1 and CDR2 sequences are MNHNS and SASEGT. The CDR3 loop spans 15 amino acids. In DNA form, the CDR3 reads TGTGCCAGCAGTGAACTGAACAGGCCGGGAGAGACCCAGTACTTC. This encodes CASSELNRPGETQYF.

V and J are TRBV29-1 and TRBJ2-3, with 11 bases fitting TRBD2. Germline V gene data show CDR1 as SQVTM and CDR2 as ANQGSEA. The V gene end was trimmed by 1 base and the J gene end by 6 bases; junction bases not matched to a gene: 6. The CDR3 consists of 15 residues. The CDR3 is CSVEVAGGRGDTQYF. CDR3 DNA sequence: TGCAGCGTTGAAGTAGCGGGAGGGCGGGGGGATACGCAGTATTTT.

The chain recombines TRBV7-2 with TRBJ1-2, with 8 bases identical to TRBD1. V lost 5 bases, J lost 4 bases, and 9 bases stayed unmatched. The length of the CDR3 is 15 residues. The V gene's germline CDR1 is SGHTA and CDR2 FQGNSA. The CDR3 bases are TGTGCCAGCAGCCTCAGGGGGCAAGGTGTCTATGGCTACACCTTC. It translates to CASSLRGQGVYGYTF.

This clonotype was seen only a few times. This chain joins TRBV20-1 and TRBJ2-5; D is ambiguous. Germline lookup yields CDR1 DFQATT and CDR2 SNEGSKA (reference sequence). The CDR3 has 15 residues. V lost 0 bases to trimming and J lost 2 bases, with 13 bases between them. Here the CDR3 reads CSARDPRTQQETQYF. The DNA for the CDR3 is TGCAGTGCTAGAGATCCCCGGACCCAACAAGAGACCCAGTACTTC.

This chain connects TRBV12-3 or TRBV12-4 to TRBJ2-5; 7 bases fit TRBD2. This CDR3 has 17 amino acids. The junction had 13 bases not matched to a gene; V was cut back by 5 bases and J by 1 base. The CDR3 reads CASSLTSTTSAQETQYF. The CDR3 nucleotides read TGTGCCAGCAGTCTCACCTCTACCACTAGCGCCCAAGAGACCCAGTACTTC.

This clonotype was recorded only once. CDR3 amino acids: CASSLPPRGLAGGEQFF. The CDR3 bases are TGCGCCAGCAGCCTTCCCCCGCGAGGACTAGCGGGAGGTGAGCAGTTCTTC. This chain uses TRBV5-1 with TRBJ2-1; 14 bases map to TRBD2. Germline trimming cut 4 bases from V and 9 bases from J; bases unmatched to any gene: 12. The CDR3 runs to 17 residues. Germline V CDR1 and CDR2: SGHRS, YFSETQ.

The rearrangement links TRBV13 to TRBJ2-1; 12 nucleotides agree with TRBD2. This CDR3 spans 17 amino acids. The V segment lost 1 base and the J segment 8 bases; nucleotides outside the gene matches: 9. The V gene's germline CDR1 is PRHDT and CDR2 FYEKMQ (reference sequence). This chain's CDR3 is CASSLATLAGGFDEQFF. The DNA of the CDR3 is TGTGCCAGCAGCTTAGCTACCCTAGCGGGAGGGTTTGATGAGCAGTTCTTC.